This T cell receptor (beta chain) was documented in a study of spatial heterogeneity in lung cancer. Study context: TCR and UMI combinations that were unique each appeared, on average, more than ten times in raw reads.

Germline CDR1 and CDR2: MNHEY and SMNVEV (reference sequence). The junction had 4 bases not matched to a gene; V was cut back by 5 bases and J by 2 bases. This CDR3 is built from 14 residues. As for time point: sample taken at primary tumor resection. Samples were obtained from approximately 76 donors, all untreated early-stage non-small cell lung cancer patients. No cells were sorted before sequencing. The whole RNA sequenced was extracted from tumor, nontumor lung or frozen PBMC. The library protocol tagged each TCR cDNA with a unique molecular identifier. MiXCR, applied by TCRdb to the 5' RACE reads, yields one record per CDR3 protein. Here the sample spans about 23,000 distinct CDR3 sequences, about 4.7% being singletons. This clonotype has ten or more counts.

The rearrangement joins TRBV27 to TRBJ1-2, with 8 nucleotides matching TRBD1. This clonotype was sampled from a male donor with early-stage non-small cell lung cancer. The material was PBMCs, obtained at surgery. The DNA for the CDR3 is TGTGCCAGCAGTCCTAGGACAGGGAACTATGGCTACACCTTC. Amino acid sequence: CASSPRTGNYGYTF.